A selection of T cell receptor beta chains follows, all from one sample in a study of tumor-infiltrating lymphocytes in primary liver carcinoma. MiXCR was run by TCRdb on the multiplex PCR reads, yielding one entry per CDR3 protein. The repertoire holds more than 90,000 distinct CDR3 sequences, with around 73% as singletons. Sequencing input: liver tumor tissue from sampling region 2. Receptors originate from a woman aged 55-69 years with primary liver carcinoma and hepatitis B virus infection. The CDR3 runs from the conserved cysteine through the conserved F or W. Each record gives: CDR3 length, clone size, V gene, D gene, J gene, CDR3 protein, CDR3 DNA. A D gene is named only where the DNA matches it firmly. Clone size, where shown, is once, few, many, or a class for clones that have expanded.

>17|.|TRBV11-2|.|TRBJ2-1
CASRLGLVGSSYNEQFF
TGTGCCAGCCGCTTAGGCCTCGTGGGGAGCTCCTACAATGAGCAGTTCTTC
>15|.|TRBV18|.|TRBJ1-1
CASSPCAGLNTEAFF
TGTGCCAGCTCACCATGTGCAGGCTTGAACACTGAAGCTTTCTTT
>12|.|TRBV12-3/TRBV12-4|.|TRBJ1-5
CASSWGVQPEHF
TGTGCCAGCAGCTGGGGGGTTCAGCCCGAGCATTTT
>14|.|TRBV28|.|TRBJ1-2
CASSLWDNNYGYTF
TGTGCCAGCAGTTTATGGGACAATAACTATGGCTACACCTTC
>13|few|TRBV28|.|TRBJ1-1
CASSPDPTVEAFF
TGTGCCAGCAGTCCAGATCCGACCGTTGAAGCTTTCTTT
>16|.|TRBV5-8|.|TRBJ2-6
CASSKQLPLWGQRPDF
TGTGCCAGCAGCAAGCAGCTCCCTCTCTGGGGCCAACGTCCTGACTTC
>15|.|TRBV11-2|.|TRBJ2-4
CACTLDGWGRHIQYF
TGTGCCTGCACCTTAGATGGTTGGGGGCGCCACATTCAGTACTTC
>13|many|TRBV5-8|.|TRBJ2-7
CASNDRTSYEQYF
TGTGCCAGCAACGACCGAACCTCCTACGAGCAGTACTTC
>15|.|TRBV11-3|TRBD2|TRBJ2-7
CASSLERSGSYEWYF
TGTGCCAGCAGCTTAGAGCGTAGCGGGAGTTACGAGTGGTACTTC
>14|few|TRBV11-2|.|TRBJ2-5
CVSSFSGSKETQYF
TGTGTCAGCAGCTTTAGTGGGAGCAAAGAGACCCAGTACTTC
>14|.|TRBV4-2|.|TRBJ1-2
CASGQEGYYYGHTF
TGTGCCAGCGGCCAAGAGGGATATTACTATGGCCACACCTTC
>13|.|TRBV29-1|.|TRBJ2-1
CSVGSVVHKEQFF
TGCAGCGTTGGGAGTGTGGTTCACAAAGAGCAGTTCTTC
>14|once|TRBV11-2|.|TRBJ1-2
CARSLEPTNYGYTF
TGTGCTAGAAGCTTAGAGCCTACTAATTATGGCTACACCTTC
>16|once|TRBV28|.|TRBJ2-7
CASSLADSVGPYEQYF
TGTGCCAGCAGTTTAGCTGACAGTGTGGGCCCCTACGAGCAATACTTC
>14|many|TRBV5-1|.|TRBJ2-1
CASSLEGRYNEQFF
TGCGCCAGCAGCTTGGAAGGGAGATACAATGAGCAGTTCTTC
>12|.|TRBV6-2/TRBV6-3|.|TRBJ1-1
CVSSLRRGKALF
TGTGTCAGCAGTTTACGGAGAGGAAAGGCTTTATTT
>13|.|TRBV18|.|TRBJ1-1
CASSPAWQSTAFF
TGTGCCAGCTCACCCGCGTGGCAGTCAACAGCTTTCTTT
>15|few|TRBV24-1|.|TRBJ2-2
CATSPATTSPGELFF
TGTGCCACCAGTCCGGCAACAACTAGCCCCGGGGAGCTGTTTTTT
>12|medium-sized|TRBV11-3|.|TRBJ2-5
CASSPNGETQYF
TGTGCCAGCAGCCCGAACGGGGAGACCCAGTACTTC
>13|.|TRBV6-6|.|TRBJ1-5
CDSSQDWVQPQHF
TGTGACAGCAGCCAGGACTGGGTTCAGCCCCAGCATTTT
>14|once|TRBV6-5|.|TRBJ2-3
CASRLGVCTDTQYF
TGTGCCAGCAGACTGGGAGTCTGCACTGATACGCAGTATTTT
>14|many|TRBV14|.|TRBJ2-4
CASSPSGAKNIQYF
TGTGCCAGCAGCCCATCGGGGGCCAAAAACATTCAGTACTTC
>13|.|TRBV6-1|.|TRBJ1-1
CASSYGGPIEAFF
TGTGCCAGCAGTTATGGAGGGCCCATTGAAGCTTTCTTT
>13|.|TRBV29-1|.|TRBJ1-5
CSVGKNSNQPQQF
TGCAGCGTTGGGAAAAATAGCAATCAGCCCCAGCAGTTT